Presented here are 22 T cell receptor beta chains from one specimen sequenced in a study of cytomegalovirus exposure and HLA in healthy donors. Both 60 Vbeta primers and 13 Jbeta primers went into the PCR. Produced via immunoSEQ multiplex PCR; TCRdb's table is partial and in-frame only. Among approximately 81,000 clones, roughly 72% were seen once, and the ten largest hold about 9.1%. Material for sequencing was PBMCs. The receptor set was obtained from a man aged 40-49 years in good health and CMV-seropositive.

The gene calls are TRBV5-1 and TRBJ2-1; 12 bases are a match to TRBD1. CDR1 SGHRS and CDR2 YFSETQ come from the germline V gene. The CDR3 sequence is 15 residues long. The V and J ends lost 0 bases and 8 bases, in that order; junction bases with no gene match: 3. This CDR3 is CASSLEGQGADEQFF. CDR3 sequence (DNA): TGCGCCAGCAGCTTGGAGGGACAGGGGGCAGATGAGCAGTTCTTC. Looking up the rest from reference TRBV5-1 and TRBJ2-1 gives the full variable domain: KAGVTQTPRYLIKTRGQQVTLSCSPISGHRSVSWYQQTPGQGLQFLFEYFSETQRNKGNFPGRFSGRQFSNSRSEMNVSTLELGDSALYLCASSLEGQGADEQFFGPGTRLTVL.

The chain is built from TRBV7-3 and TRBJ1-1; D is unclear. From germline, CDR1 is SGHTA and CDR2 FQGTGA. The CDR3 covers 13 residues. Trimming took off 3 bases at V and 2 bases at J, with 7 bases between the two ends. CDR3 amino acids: CASSFSPNTEAFF. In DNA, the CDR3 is TGTGCCAGCAGCTTCAGTCCTAACACTGAAGCTTTCTTT.

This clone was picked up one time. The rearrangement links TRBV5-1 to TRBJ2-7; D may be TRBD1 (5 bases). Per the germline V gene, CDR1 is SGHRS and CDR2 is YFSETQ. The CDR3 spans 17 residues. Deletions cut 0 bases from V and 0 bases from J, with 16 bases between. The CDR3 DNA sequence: TGCGCCAGCAGCTTGGGCCCATCGAGCAGGGTCTCCTACGAGCAGTACTTC. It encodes CASSLGPSSRVSYEQYF.

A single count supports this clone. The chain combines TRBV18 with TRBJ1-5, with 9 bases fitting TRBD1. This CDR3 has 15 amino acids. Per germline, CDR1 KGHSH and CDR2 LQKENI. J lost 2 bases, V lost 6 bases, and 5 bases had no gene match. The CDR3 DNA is TGTGCCAGCTCCCCGGGACAGGGAGGCAATCAGCCCCAGCATTTT. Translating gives CASSPGQGGNQPQHF.

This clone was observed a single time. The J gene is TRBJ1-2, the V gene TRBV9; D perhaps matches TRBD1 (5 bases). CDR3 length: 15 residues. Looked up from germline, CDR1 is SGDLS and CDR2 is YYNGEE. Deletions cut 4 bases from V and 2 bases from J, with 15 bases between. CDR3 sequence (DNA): TGTGCCAGCAGCTTCCGAGGGACTTCCAACTATGGCTACACCTTC. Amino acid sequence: CASSFRGTSNYGYTF.

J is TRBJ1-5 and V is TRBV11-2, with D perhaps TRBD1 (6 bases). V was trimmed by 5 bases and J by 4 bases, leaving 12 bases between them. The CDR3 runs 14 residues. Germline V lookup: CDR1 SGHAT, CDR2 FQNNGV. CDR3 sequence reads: CASSAGVGNQPQHF. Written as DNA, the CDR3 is TGTGCCAGCAGCGCAGGGGTAGGAAATCAGCCCCAGCATTTT.

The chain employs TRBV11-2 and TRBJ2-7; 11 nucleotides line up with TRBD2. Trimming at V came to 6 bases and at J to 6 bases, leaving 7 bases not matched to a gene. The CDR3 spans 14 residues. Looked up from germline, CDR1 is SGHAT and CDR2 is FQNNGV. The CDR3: CASRHIAGGLEQYF. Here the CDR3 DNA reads TGTGCCAGCAGGCATATAGCGGGAGGGCTCGAGCAGTACTTC.

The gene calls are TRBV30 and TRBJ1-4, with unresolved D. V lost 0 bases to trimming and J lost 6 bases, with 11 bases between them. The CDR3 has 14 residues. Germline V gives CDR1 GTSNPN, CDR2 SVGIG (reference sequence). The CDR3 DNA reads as TGTGCCTGGAGTGTACGTCCCGGTCATGAAAAACTGTTTTTT. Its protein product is CAWSVRPGHEKLFF.

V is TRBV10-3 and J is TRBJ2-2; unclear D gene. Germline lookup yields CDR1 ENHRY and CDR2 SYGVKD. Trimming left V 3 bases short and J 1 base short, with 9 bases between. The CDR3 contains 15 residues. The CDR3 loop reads CAISDKQKNTGELFF. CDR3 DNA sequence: TGTGCCATCAGTGATAAACAGAAGAACACCGGGGAGCTGTTTTTT.

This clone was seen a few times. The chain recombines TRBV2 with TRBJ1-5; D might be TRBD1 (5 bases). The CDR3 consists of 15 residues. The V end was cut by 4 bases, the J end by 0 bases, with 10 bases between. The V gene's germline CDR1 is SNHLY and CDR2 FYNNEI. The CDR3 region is CASSGGGNSNQPQHF. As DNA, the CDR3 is TGTGCCAGCAGTGGTGGGGGGAATAGCAATCAGCCCCAGCATTTT.

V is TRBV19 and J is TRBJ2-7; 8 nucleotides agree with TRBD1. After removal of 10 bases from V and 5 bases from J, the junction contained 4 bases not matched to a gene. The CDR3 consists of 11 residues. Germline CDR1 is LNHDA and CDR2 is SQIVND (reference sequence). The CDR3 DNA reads TGTGCCACACAGGGGGTCCACGAGCAGTACTTC. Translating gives CATQGVHEQYF.

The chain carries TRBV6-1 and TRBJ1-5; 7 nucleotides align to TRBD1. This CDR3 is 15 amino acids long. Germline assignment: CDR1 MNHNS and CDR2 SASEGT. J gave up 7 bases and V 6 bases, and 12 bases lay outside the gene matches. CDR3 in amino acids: CASRDWTGYRQPQHF. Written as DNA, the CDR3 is TGTGCCAGCAGAGATTGGACAGGCTATCGGCAGCCCCAGCATTTT.

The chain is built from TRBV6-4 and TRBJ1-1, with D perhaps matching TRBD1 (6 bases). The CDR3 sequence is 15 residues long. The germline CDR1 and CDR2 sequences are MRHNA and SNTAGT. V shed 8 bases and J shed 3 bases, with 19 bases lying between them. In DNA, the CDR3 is TGTGCCAGCTTAACTTTCCGGGACACCGACACTGAAGCTTTCTTT. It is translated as CASLTFRDTDTEAFF.

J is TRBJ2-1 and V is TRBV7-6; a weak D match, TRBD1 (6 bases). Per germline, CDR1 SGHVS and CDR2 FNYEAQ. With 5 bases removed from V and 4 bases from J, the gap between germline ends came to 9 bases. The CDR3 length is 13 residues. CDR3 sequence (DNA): TGTGCCAGCAGCCCTGGACAGTACAATGAGCAGTTCTTC. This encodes CASSPGQYNEQFF. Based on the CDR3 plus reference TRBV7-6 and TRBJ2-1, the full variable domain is GAGVSQSPRYKVTKRGQDVALRCDPISGHVSLYWYRQALGQGPEFLTYFNYEAQQDKSGLPNDRFSAERPEGSISTLTIQRTEQRDSAMYRCASSPGQYNEQFFGPGTRLTVL.

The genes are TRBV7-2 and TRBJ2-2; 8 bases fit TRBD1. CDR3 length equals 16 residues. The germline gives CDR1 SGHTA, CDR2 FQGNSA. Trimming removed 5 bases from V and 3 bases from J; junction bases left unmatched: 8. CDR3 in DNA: TGTGCCAGCAGCACCCGGACAGGGTTCGACACCGGGGAGCTGTTTTTT. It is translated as CASSTRTGFDTGELFF. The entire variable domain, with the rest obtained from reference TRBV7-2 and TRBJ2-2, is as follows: GAGVSQSPSNKVTEKGKDVELRCDPISGHTALYWYRQSLGQGLEFLIYFQGNSAPDKSGLPSDRFSAERTGGSVSTLTIQRTQQEDSAVYLCASSTRTGFDTGELFFGEGSRLTVL.

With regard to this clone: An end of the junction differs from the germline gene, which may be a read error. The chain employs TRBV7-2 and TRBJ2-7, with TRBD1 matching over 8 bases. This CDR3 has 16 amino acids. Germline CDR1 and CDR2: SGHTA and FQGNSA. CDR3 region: CASSQDSAGGRDEQYF. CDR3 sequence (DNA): TGCGCCAGCAGCCAAGATAGCGCAGGGGGCAGAGACGAGCAGTACTTC.

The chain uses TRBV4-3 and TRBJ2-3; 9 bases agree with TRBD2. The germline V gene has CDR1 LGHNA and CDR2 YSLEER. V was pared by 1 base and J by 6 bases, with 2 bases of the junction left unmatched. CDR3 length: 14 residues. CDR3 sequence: CASSQGGGGDTQYF. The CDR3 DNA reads TGCGCCAGCAGCCAAGGCGGGGGGGGTGATACGCAGTATTTT.

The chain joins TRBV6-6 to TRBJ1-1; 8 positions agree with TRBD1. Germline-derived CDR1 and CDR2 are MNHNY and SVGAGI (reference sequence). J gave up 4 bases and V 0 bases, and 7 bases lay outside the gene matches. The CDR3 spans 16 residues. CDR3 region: CASSYSRQGAGTEAFF. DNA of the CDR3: TGTGCCAGCAGTTACTCGAGGCAGGGGGCCGGCACTGAAGCTTTCTTT.

The CDR3 here is CASSLSGTARETQYF. DNA for the CDR3: TGTGCCAGCAGCCTTAGCGGGACAGCCCGAGAGACCCAGTACTTC. The gene calls are TRBV7-3 and TRBJ2-5, with a possible D match to TRBD2 (8 bases). Germline CDR1 and CDR2: SGHTA and FQGTGA. V lost 5 bases, J lost 4 bases, and 17 bases lay in between. CDR3 length: 15 residues.

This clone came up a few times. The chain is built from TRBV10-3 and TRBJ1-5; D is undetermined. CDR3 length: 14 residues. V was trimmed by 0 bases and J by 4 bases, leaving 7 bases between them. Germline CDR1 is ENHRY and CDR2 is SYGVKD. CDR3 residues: CAISESAVNQPQHF. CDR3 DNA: TGTGCCATCAGTGAGTCGGCAGTTAATCAGCCCCAGCATTTT.

CDR3 DNA sequence: TGTGCCAGCAGGGGGGGGACTAGCGACGATGAGCAGTTCTTC. Amino acid sequence: CASRGGTSDDEQFF. This sequence joins TRBV28 and TRBJ2-1, with 10 bases lining up with TRBD2. Trimming at V came to 6 bases and at J to 8 bases, leaving 7 bases not matched to a gene. The CDR3 is 14 amino acids. Germline assignment: CDR1 MDHEN and CDR2 SYDVKM.

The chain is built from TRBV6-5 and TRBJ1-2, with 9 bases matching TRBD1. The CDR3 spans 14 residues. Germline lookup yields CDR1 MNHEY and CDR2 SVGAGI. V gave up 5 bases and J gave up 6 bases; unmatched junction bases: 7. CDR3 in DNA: TGTGCCAGCAGTCGGGACAGGGTCACTCATGGCTACACCTTC. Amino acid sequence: CASSRDRVTHGYTF.